Sequencing of this TCR beta chain was carried out in a study of vaccination effects on CD4 cells after COVID-19. Overall study context: Two doses of BNT162b2 or mRNA-1273 vaccine were administered to participants. Study-wide results and limits: After vaccination, at late timepoints, clones induced by infection and by vaccine contracted markedly.

Within the ViraFEST assay, antigen-specific CD4+ T cells underwent expansion with viral peptide pools prior to sequencing. When ten to eleven days of culture had elapsed, CD4+ T cells were isolated. All vaccine recipients tested negative for nucleocapsid antibodies and had never contracted SARS-CoV-2 infection. Two million PBMC were seeded per well and grown in the presence of about 9 IU/ml IL-2 and about 10 ug/ml peptides. Fresh IL-2-containing medium replaced half the medium on days 3 and 7. This clone appeared a single time. Its antigen is currently unknown. The data were produced by immunoSEQ multiplex PCR, yet TCRdb's version contains in-frame clones alone and is incomplete. The data hold some 68,000 clones, with approximately 70% observed a single time. CDR1 and CDR2 from the germline V gene are SEHNR and FQNEAQ (reference sequence). This CDR3 has 14 amino acids. Trimming cost V 2 bases and J 2 bases, with 7 bases left between them.

This chain joins TRBV7-9 and TRBJ2-1, with D possibly TRBD1 on 6 matching bases. The receptor was isolated from a human donor who received a COVID-19 vaccine. This material consisted of CD4+ T cells from PBMCs cultured with HCoV-OC43 spike peptides, taken before COVID-19 vaccination. Sample subset: HCoV-OC43 spike overlapping peptide pool stimulation. CDR3 loop: CASSLQGPYNEQFF. CDR3 coding DNA: TGTGCCAGCAGCTTACAGGGGCCCTACAATGAGCAGTTCTTC.